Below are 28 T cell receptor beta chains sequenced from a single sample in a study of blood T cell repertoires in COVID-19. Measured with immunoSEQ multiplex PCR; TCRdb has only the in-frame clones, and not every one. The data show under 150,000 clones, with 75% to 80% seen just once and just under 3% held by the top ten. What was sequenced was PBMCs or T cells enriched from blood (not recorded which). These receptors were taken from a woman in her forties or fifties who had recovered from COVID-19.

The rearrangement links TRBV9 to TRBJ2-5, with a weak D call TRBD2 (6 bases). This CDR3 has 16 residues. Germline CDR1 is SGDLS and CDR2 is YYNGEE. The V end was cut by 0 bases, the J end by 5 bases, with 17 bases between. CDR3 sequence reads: CASSVDPLALGETQYF. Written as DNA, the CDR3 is TGTGCCAGCAGCGTAGACCCACTAGCCCTCGGGGAGACCCAGTACTTC.

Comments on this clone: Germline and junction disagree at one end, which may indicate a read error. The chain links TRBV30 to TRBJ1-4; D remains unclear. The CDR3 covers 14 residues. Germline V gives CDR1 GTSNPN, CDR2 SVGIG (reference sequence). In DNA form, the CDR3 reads TGTGCCTGGAGTGGGAGGCTACAATGGAAAAATCTGTTTTTT. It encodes CAWSGRLQWKNLFF.

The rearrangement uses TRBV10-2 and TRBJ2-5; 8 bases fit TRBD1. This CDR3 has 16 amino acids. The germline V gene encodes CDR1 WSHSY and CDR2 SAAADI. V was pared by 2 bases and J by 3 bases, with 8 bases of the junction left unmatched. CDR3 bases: TGCGCCAGCAGTGAGGAACGAGACAGGGGTAAAGAGACCCAGTACTTC. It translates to CASSEERDRGKETQYF.

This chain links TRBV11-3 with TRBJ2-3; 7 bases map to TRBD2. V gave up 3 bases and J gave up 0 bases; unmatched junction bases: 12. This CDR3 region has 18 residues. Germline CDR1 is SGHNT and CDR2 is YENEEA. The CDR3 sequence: CASSFRLADTISTDTQYF. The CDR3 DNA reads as TGTGCCAGCAGCTTCCGCCTAGCGGACACAATAAGCACAGATACGCAGTATTTT.

CDR3 sequence (DNA): TGTGCCAGCAGCGGAACAGGGGGCGCCGGGACTGAAGCTTTCTTT. The encoded protein is CASSGTGGAGTEAFF. The J gene is TRBJ1-1, the V gene TRBV2, with TRBD1 matching 9 bases. The CDR3 consists of 15 residues. V dropped 6 bases and J dropped 5; count of bases not matched to a gene: 10. Germline V lookup: CDR1 SNHLY, CDR2 FYNNEI.

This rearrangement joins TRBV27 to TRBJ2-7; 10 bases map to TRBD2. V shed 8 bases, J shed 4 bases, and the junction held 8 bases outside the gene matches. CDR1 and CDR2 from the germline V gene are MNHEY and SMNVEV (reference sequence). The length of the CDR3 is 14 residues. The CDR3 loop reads CASQSGRAPYEQYF. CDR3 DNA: TGTGCCAGCCAAAGCGGGAGGGCCCCATACGAGCAGTACTTC.

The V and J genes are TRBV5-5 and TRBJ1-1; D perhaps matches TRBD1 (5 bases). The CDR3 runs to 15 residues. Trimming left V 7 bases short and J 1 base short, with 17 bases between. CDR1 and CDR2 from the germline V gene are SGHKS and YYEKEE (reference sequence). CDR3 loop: CASGFIGEGNTEAFF. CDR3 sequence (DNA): TGTGCCAGCGGATTCATAGGGGAGGGGAACACTGAAGCTTTCTTT.

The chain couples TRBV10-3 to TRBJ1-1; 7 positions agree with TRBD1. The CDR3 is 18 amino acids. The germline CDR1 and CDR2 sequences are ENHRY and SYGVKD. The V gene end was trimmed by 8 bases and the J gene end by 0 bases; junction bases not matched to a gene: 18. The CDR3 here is CAIRSGRQGLPMNTEAFF. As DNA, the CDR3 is TGTGCCATCCGAAGTGGGAGACAGGGTTTACCTATGAACACTGAAGCTTTCTTT.

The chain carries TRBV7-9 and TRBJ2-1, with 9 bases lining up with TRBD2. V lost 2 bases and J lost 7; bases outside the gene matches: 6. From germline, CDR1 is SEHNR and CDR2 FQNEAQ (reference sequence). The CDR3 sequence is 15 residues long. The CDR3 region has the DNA TGTGCCAGCAGCTTACTCTCTAGCGGGAAAAATGAGCAGTTCTTC. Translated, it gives CASSLLSSGKNEQFF.

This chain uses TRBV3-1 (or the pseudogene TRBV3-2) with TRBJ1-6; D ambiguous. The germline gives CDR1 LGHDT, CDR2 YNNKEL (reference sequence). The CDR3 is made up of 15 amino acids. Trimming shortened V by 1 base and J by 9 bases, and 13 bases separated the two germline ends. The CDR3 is CASSQARIGGSPLHF. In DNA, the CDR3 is TGTGCCAGCAGCCAAGCGAGGATAGGAGGTTCACCCCTCCACTTT.

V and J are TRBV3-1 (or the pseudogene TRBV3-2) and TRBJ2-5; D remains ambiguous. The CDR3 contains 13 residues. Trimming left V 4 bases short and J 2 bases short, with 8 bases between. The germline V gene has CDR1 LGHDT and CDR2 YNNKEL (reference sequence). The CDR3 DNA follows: TGTGCCAGCAGCCCCCTGCTACAAGAGACCCAGTACTTC. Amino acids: CASSPLLQETQYF.

The CDR3 DNA reads as TGTGCCAGCAGCCAAGTGGCGGGAGGGCCCTACGAGCAGTACTTC. It translates to CASSQVAGGPYEQYF. V is TRBV3-1 (or the pseudogene TRBV3-2) and J is TRBJ2-7, with 9 bases aligning to TRBD2. Germline V gene data show CDR1 as LGHDT and CDR2 as YNNKEL (reference sequence). J lost 2 bases, V lost 1 base, and 3 bases had no gene match. The CDR3 runs 15 residues.

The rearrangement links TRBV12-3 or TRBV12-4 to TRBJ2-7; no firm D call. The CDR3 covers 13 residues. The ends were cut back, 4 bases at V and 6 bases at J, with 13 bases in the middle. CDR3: CASSSQLPSEQYF. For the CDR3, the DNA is TGTGCCAGCAGTTCCCAACTACCTTCCGAGCAGTACTTC.

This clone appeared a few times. The CDR3 DNA reads TGTGCCAGCACCACGACAGGGGATAACTATGGCTACACCTTC. Its protein is CASTTTGDNYGYTF. This chain joins TRBV6-5 and TRBJ1-2; 8 nucleotides line up with TRBD1. Germline V CDR1 and CDR2: MNHEY, SVGAGI. Losses at the gene ends were 7 bases for V and 1 base for J; bases not matched to a gene: 5. The CDR3 is 14 amino acids.

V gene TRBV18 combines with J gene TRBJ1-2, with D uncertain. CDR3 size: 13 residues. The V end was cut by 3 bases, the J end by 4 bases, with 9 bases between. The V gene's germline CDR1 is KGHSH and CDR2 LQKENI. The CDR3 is CASSPGEIYGYTF. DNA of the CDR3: TGTGCCAGCTCACCTGGAGAGATCTATGGCTACACCTTC.

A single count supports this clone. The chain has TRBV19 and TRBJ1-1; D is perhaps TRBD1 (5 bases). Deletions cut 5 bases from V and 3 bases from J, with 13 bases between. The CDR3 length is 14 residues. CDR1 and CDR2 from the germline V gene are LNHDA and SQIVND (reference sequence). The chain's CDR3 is CASSLRRGDTEAFF. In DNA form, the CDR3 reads TGTGCCAGTAGTCTCAGGCGGGGGGACACTGAAGCTTTCTTT.

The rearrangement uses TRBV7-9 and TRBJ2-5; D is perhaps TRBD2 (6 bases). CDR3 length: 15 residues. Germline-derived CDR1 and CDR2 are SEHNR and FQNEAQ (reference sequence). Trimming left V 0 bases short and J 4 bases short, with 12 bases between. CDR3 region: CASSLAWGDRETQYF. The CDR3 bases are TGTGCCAGCAGCTTAGCGTGGGGGGACCGAGAGACCCAGTACTTC.

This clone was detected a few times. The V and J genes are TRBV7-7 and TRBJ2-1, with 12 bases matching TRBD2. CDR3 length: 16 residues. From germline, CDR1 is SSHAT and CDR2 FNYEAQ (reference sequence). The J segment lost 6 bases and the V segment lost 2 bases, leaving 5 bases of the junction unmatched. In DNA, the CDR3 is TGTGCCAGCAGCTTATCTGCTAGCGGGAGGGCCAATGAGCAGTTCTTC. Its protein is CASSLSASGRANEQFF.

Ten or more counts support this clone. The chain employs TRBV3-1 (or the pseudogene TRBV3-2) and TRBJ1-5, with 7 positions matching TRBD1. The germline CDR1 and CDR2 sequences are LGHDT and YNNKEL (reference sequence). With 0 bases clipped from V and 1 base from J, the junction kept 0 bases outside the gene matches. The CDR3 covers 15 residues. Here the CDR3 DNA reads TGTGCCAGCAGCCAAGACAGGGGGAGCAATCAGCCCCAGCATTTT. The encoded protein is CASSQDRGSNQPQHF.

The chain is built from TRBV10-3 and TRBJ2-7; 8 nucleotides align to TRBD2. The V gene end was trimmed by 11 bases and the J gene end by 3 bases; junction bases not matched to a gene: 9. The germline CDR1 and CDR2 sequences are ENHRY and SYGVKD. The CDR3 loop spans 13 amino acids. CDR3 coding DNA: TGTGCCTCCAAAGGAGCGGGAGTCTACGAGCAGTACTTC. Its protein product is CASKGAGVYEQYF.

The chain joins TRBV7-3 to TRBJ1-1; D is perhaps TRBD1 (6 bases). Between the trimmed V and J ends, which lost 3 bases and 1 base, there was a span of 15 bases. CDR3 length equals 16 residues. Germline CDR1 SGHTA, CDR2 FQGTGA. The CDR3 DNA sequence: TGTGCCAGCAGCTTCCAACAGGGTGGCGCGAACACTGAAGCTTTCTTT. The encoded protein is CASSFQQGGANTEAFF.

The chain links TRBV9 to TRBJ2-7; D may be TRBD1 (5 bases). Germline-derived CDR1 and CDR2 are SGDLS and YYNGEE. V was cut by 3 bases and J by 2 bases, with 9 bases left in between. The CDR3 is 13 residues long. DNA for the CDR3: TGTGCCAGCAGCGATGGACAAACCTACGAGCAGTACTTC. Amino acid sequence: CASSDGQTYEQYF.

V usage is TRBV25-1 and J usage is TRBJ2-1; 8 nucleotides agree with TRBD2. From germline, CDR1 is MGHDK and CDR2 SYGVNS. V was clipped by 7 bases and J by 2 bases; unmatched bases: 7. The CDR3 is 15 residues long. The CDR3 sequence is CASTGGRGAYNEQFF. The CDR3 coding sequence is TGTGCCAGCACGGGAGGGCGGGGGGCCTACAATGAGCAGTTCTTC.

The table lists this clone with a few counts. The CDR3 DNA follows: TGTGCCAGCAGCTTATCAGGGCCCGCTTACGAGCAGTACTTC. Its protein is CASSLSGPAYEQYF. This rearrangement joins TRBV11-2 to TRBJ2-7, with a weak D call TRBD1 (5 bases). This CDR3 contains 14 residues. V was cut by 2 bases and J by 4 bases, with 12 bases left in between. Germline V gene lookup returns CDR1 SGHAT and CDR2 FQNNGV.

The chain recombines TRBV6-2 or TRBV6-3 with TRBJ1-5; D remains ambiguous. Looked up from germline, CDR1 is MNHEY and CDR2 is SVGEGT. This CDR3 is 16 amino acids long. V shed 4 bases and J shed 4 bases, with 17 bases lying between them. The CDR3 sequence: CASSFSTFRGNQPQHF. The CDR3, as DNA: TGTGCCAGCAGTTTCTCTACTTTCCGCGGAAATCAGCCCCAGCATTTT.

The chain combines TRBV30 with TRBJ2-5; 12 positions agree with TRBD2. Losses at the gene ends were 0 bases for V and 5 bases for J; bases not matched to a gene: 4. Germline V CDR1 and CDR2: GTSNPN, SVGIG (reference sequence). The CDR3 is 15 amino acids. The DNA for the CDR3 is TGTGCCTGGAGTGTTAGACTAGCGGGAGAGGAGACCCAGTACTTC. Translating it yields CAWSVRLAGEETQYF.

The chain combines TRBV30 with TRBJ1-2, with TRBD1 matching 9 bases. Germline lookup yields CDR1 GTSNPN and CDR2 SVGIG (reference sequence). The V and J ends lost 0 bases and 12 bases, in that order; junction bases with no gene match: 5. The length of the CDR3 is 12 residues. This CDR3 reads CAWSVLNRGHTF. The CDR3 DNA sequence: TGTGCCTGGAGTGTCCTAAACAGGGGGCACACCTTC.

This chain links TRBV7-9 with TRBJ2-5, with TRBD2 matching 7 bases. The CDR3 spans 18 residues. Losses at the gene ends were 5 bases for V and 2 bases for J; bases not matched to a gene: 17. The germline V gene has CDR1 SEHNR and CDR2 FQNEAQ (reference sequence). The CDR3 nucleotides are TGTGCCAGCAGCACCCGACTTGGGCTGCGGCGGGGGCAAGAGACCCAGTACTTC. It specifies CASSTRLGLRRGQETQYF.